This TCR beta chain was profiled in a study of Graves' ophthalmopathy and Graves' hyperthyroidism. At the level of the study: Calling hyperthyroidism stable required that no ophthalmopathy show up within 18 months of follow-up. Whole-study findings and limits: The majority of expanded thyroid clonotypes above 0.001 frequency also occurred in blood.

CDR1 SEHNR and CDR2 FQNEAQ come from the germline V gene (reference sequence). The CDR3 covers 15 residues. V lost 0 bases to trimming and J lost 5 bases; unmatched junction nucleotides: 6. About this clonotype itself: Its antigen is still unknown.

Excluded: other autoimmune disease, uncontrolled infection, pregnancy or lactation. The diagnosis was founded upon clinical symptoms, serum thyroxine, TRAb, thyroid ultrasound and orbital computed tomography. Amplification of the TCR beta CDR3 regions used RNA transcripts (as template). The first round was an RT-PCR with HTBI primers, and the second round was a multiplex PCR. TCRdb redid the calling of the multiplex PCR reads with MiXCR, one entry per CDR3 protein. Of around 1.1 million distinct CDR3 sequences in the sample, approximately 35% were seen once. The receptor's source is an adult man with Graves' hyperthyroidism. The sequenced material came from peripheral blood or thyroid tissue (not recorded which). The J gene is TRBJ2-7, the V gene TRBV7-9, with 8 bases matching TRBD2. The CDR3 protein is CASSLAGATSDEQYF. The CDR3, as DNA: TGTGCCAGCAGCTTAGCTGGTGCGACTAGCGACGAGCAGTACTTC.